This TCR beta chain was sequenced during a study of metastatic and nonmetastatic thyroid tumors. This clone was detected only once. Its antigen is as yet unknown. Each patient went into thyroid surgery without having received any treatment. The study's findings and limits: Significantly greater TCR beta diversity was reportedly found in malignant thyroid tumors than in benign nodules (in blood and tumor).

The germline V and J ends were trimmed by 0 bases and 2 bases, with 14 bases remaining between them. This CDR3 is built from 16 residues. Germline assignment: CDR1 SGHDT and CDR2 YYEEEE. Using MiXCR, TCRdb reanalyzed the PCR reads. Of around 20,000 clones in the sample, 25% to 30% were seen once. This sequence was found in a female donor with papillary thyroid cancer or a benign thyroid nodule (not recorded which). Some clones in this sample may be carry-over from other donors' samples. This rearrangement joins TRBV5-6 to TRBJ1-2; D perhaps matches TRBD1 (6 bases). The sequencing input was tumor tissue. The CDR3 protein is CASSLVEGVANYGYTF. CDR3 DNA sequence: TGTGCCAGCAGCTTGGTTGAGGGGGTCGCGAACTATGGCTACACCTTC.